This T cell receptor beta chain was sequenced in a study of metastatic and nonmetastatic thyroid tumors. Study as a whole: Samples came from malignant and benign thyroid patients, and repertoires were compared across blood and tumor or nodule tissue. Study-wide results and limits: Relative to benign nodules, malignant thyroid tumors were reportedly characterized by significantly elevated TCR beta diversity in blood and tumor.

There were no patients who had received any treatment before thyroid surgery. The V gene end was trimmed by 6 bases and the J gene end by 3 bases; junction bases not matched to a gene: 8. This CDR3 region has 16 residues. In germline, CDR1 is MNHEY, CDR2 SMNVEV (reference sequence). TCRdb re-analyzed the PCR reads through MiXCR. The sample has approximately 17,000 clones, less than 30% seen once. The table lists this clone with many counts. The antigen is unknown. V and J are TRBV27 and TRBJ1-1; 12 bases agree with TRBD1. The sample was tumor tissue. This receptor was obtained from a female donor with papillary thyroid cancer or a benign thyroid nodule (not recorded which). Some clones in this sample may be carry-over from other donors' samples. The CDR3: CASSTRGQGAHTEAFF. The CDR3 DNA reads TGTGCCAGCAGCACCCGGGGACAGGGGGCGCACACTGAAGCTTTCTTT.